This is a list of T cell receptor beta chains from one sample in a study of metastatic and nonmetastatic thyroid tumors. TCRdb re-called clones from the PCR reads using MiXCR. Of fewer than 25,000 clones in the sample, 15% to 18% were seen once. The specimen was blood. All receptors derive from a female donor with papillary thyroid cancer or a benign thyroid nodule (not recorded which). Some clones in this sample may be carry-over from other donors' samples. Each CDR3 is given with its conserved first and last residue. The order of the fields is D gene, clone size, J gene, V gene, CDR3 protein, CDR3 DNA. A D gene is named only where the DNA matches it firmly. Only part of the rows carry a size: once, few, many, or a class if the clone is expanded.

NA,many,TRBJ1-3,TRBV28,CASSWGGGGISGNTIYF,TGTGCCAGCAGTTGGGGGGGCGGGGGAATTTCTGGAAACACCATATATTTT
NA,many,TRBJ1-2,TRBV18,CASSRAGANYGYTF,TGTGCCAGCTCACGGGCAGGGGCGAACTATGGCTACACCTTC
NA,many,TRBJ2-2,TRBV2,CASSETAEGGELFF,TGTGCCAGCAGTGAAACGGCGGAAGGTGGGGAGCTGTTTTTT
NA,medium-sized,TRBJ2-2,TRBV24-1,CATSDSVTNTGELFF,TGTGCCACCAGTGATAGTGTCACCAACACCGGGGAGCTGTTTTTT
NA,NA,TRBJ2-7,TRBV6-1,CASRNRDGEQYF,TGTGCCAGCAGGAACAGGGACGGAGAGCAGTACTTC
NA,many,TRBJ1-2,TRBV4-2,CASSTQGWRAAASNYGYTF,TGTGCCAGCAGCACCCAAGGATGGAGGGCGGCCGCTTCTAACTATGGCTACACCTTC
TRBD1,many,TRBJ2-1,TRBV10-1,CASPRTGGNLNEQFF,TGCGCCAGCCCGAGGACAGGGGGAAACCTCAATGAGCAGTTCTTC
TRBD1,many,TRBJ1-2,TRBV19,CASSPRTGMLDGYTF,TGTGCCAGTAGTCCCAGGACAGGCATGCTAGATGGCTACACCTTC
NA,many,TRBJ1-2,TRBV12-3/TRBV12-4,CASSLAYPSGFGYTF,TGTGCCAGCAGTTTAGCGTACCCCTCCGGGTTTGGCTACACCTTC
TRBD1,many,TRBJ1-2,TRBV7-9,CASSLTGENYGYTF,TGTGCCAGCAGCTTGACAGGGGAAAACTATGGCTACACCTTC
TRBD2,many,TRBJ2-3,TRBV10-1,CASSESWEGGQSPSTDTQYF,TGCGCCAGCAGTGAGTCCTGGGAGGGAGGGCAGTCCCCTAGCACAGATACGCAGTATTTT
TRBD1,many,TRBJ2-6,TRBV19,CASKSGTGGTGANVLTF,TGTGCCAGTAAATCCGGGACAGGGGGCACTGGGGCCAACGTCCTGACTTTC
TRBD2,many,TRBJ2-1,TRBV12-3/TRBV12-4,CASSSGTSGNYNEQFF,TGTGCCAGCAGTTCCGGGACTAGCGGGAACTACAATGAGCAGTTCTTC
NA,many,TRBJ2-1,TRBV12-3/TRBV12-4,CASSRHRGGYNEQFF,TGTGCCAGCTCCAGGCACAGGGGGGGTTACAATGAGCAGTTCTTC
NA,NA,TRBJ2-7,TRBV7-3,CASPRASGSYEQYF,TGTGCCAGCCCCAGGGCCTCTGGCTCCTACGAGCAGTACTTC
NA,many,TRBJ2-5,TRBV14,CASSYRWETQYF,TGTGCCAGCAGCTACCGGTGGGAGACCCAGTACTTC
NA,many,TRBJ2-1,TRBV7-9,CASSLSSWGLNYNEQFF,TGTGCCAGCAGCTTAAGTTCGTGGGGACTCAACTACAATGAGCAGTTCTTC
NA,medium-sized,TRBJ2-5,TRBV6-1,CASSWDPSQETQYF,TGTGCCAGCAGCTGGGACCCCAGTCAAGAGACCCAGTACTTC
TRBD1,once,TRBJ1-2,TRBV5-6,CASSLWTGVGYGYTF,TGTGCCAGCAGCCTTTGGACAGGGGTGGGATATGGCTACACCTTC
TRBD1,NA,TRBJ2-3,TRBV19,CASSNRGRTDTQYF,TGTGCCAGTAGTAACAGGGGGCGAACAGATACGCAGTATTTT
TRBD2,many,TRBJ2-1,TRBV20-1,CSARDIAGPNNEQFF,TGCAGTGCTAGAGACATAGCGGGGCCAAACAATGAGCAGTTCTTC
NA,many,TRBJ2-1,TRBV28,CASTLSWGANEQFF,TGTGCCAGCACCCTAAGTTGGGGGGCCAATGAGCAGTTCTTC
TRBD1,many,TRBJ2-4,TRBV12-3/TRBV12-4,CASSTGAGGNIQYF,TGTGCCAGCAGTACCGGGGCAGGGGGCAACATTCAGTACTTC
NA,many,TRBJ2-3,TRBV20-1,CSARDRGGAAHDTQYF,TGCAGTGCTAGAGATCGGGGCGGAGCGGCCCACGATACGCAGTATTTT
NA,NA,TRBJ2-7,TRBV9,CASSVEQGPREQYF,TGTGCCAGCAGCGTAGAGCAGGGGCCTCGAGAGCAGTACTTC
NA,many,TRBJ2-1,TRBV12-3/TRBV12-4,CASSEGGGTEQFF,TGTGCCAGCAGCGAAGGGGGGGGTACGGAGCAGTTCTTC
TRBD1,NA,TRBJ2-7,TRBV9,CASSPRPGGHGQYF,TGTGCCAGCAGCCCTCGCCCAGGGGGCCATGGGCAGTACTTC
NA,NA,TRBJ2-7,TRBV20-1,CSARDPTNTYEQYF,TGCAGTGCTAGAGATCCGACGAATACCTACGAGCAGTACTTC
TRBD2,many,TRBJ2-1,TRBV5-1,CASSLAGSGSLDEQFF,TGCGCCAGCAGCTTGGCAGGTAGCGGGAGTTTGGATGAGCAGTTCTTC
TRBD1,many,TRBJ2-5,TRBV19,CARKGYRGEETQYF,TGTGCCAGGAAGGGGTACAGGGGGGAAGAGACCCAGTACTTC
TRBD1,many,TRBJ1-5,TRBV10-3,CAISDLGQGSQPQHF,TGTGCCATCAGTGATTTGGGACAGGGGAGTCAGCCCCAGCATTTT
NA,few,TRBJ2-7,TRBV12-3/TRBV12-4,CASSFRGFISYEQYF,TGTGCCAGCAGTTTTCGGGGGTTCATCTCCTACGAGCAGTACTTC
TRBD1,medium-sized,TRBJ1-1,TRBV20-1,CSARQRGQTNTEAFF,TGCAGTGCTAGGCAGAGGGGGCAGACGAACACTGAAGCTTTCTTT
TRBD2,many,TRBJ2-1,TRBV10-2,CASSDTSGSNEQFF,TGCGCCAGCAGTGATACTAGCGGGAGTAATGAGCAGTTCTTC
NA,many,TRBJ2-3,TRBV12-3/TRBV12-4,CASSLGLTSTDTQYF,TGTGCCAGCAGTTTAGGGCTGACCAGCACAGATACGCAGTATTTT
NA,many,TRBJ2-7,TRBV6-1,CASFHPYEQYF,TGTGCCAGTTTTCACCCTTACGAGCAGTACTTC
NA,many,TRBJ2-7,TRBV7-9,CASSGRPIAYEQYF,TGTGCCAGCAGCGGGAGACCTATCGCCTACGAGCAGTACTTC
NA,many,TRBJ2-7,TRBV9,CASSPQTDPTYEQYF,TGTGCCAGCAGCCCACAGACAGACCCAACCTACGAGCAGTACTTC
TRBD1,many,TRBJ2-1,TRBV12-3/TRBV12-4,CASSFPGTGDEQFF,TGTGCCAGCAGTTTCCCCGGGACAGGGGATGAGCAGTTCTTC
NA,many,TRBJ2-2,TRBV5-4,CASSPRGGGTGELFF,TGTGCCAGCAGCCCGAGGGGGGGTGGCACCGGGGAGCTGTTTTTT
TRBD1,many,TRBJ2-6,TRBV19,CASSTIAQGVGANVLTF,TGTGCCAGTAGTACAATAGCACAGGGGGTCGGGGCCAACGTCCTGACTTTC
NA,many,TRBJ2-5,TRBV12-3/TRBV12-4,CASSLGSRGETQYF,TGTGCCAGCAGTTTGGGTAGTCGAGGGGAGACCCAGTACTTC
NA,many,TRBJ2-1,TRBV2,CASSGAARSEQFF,TGTGCCAGCAGTGGGGCAGCCCGAAGTGAGCAGTTCTTC
NA,many,TRBJ1-2,TRBV9,CASSAQGAYGYTF,TGTGCCAGCAGCGCCCAAGGGGCCTATGGCTACACCTTC
TRBD2,NA,TRBJ2-3,TRBV20-1,CSAIGGSHTDTQYF,TGCAGTGCTATTGGCGGGAGTCACACAGATACGCAGTATTTT
NA,many,TRBJ2-1,TRBV19,CATAGVGYNEQFF,TGTGCCACGGCCGGAGTTGGATACAATGAGCAGTTCTTC
NA,NA,TRBJ2-7,TRBV6-1,CASSKAKSSYEQYF,TGTGCCAGCAGTAAGGCCAAGAGCTCCTACGAGCAGTACTTC
TRBD1,many,TRBJ1-2,TRBV5-5,CASTPGQGREGYTF,TGTGCCAGCACCCCCGGACAGGGGAGGGAAGGCTACACCTTC
NA,many,TRBJ1-1,TRBV18,CASSRRDPTEAFF,TGTGCCAGCTCACGTCGGGACCCCACTGAAGCTTTCTTT
TRBD2,many,TRBJ2-5,TRBV12-3/TRBV12-4,CASSFRRTSGIQRQETQYF,TGTGCCAGCAGTTTCCGGCGGACTAGCGGGATCCAGCGCCAAGAGACCCAGTACTTC
NA,many,TRBJ1-2,TRBV2,CASSERAGDPNSYTF,TGTGCCAGCAGTGAAAGGGCAGGGGATCCGAATAGCTACACCTTC